The rows below give T cell receptor beta chains drawn from one sample of a study of technical replicates of blood from several donors. The data were produced by immunoSEQ multiplex PCR, yet TCRdb's version contains in-frame clones alone and is incomplete. Altogether 70,000 to 85,000 clones are present, 97% being singletons, with the ten largest covering over 0.15%. Sequenced material: T cells isolated from PBMCs. Receptors were obtained from a human donor in good health. The CDR3 runs from the conserved cysteine through the conserved F or W. The order of the fields is CDR3 DNA, CDR3 protein, V gene, J gene, clone size, CDR3 length, D gene. A D gene is named only where the DNA matches it firmly. The listing skips clone size in some rows; elsewhere it reads once, few, many or a size class.

DNA: TGTGCCACCACAACAGGCCTCCCAGCAAAAGTGGAGACCCAGTACTTC
CDR3: CATTTGLPAKVETQYF
V: TRBV6-6
J: TRBJ2-5
size: -
length: 16
D: -

DNA: TGCGCCAGCAGACAGGGTTCCACAGATACGCAGTATTTT
CDR3: CASRQGSTDTQYF
V: TRBV10-1
J: TRBJ2-3
size: -
length: 13
D: -

DNA: TGCGCCAGCTCCCACCGGGGCAATGAGCAGTTCTTC
CDR3: CASSHRGNEQFF
V: TRBV10-1
J: TRBJ2-1
size: few
length: 12
D: -

DNA: TGTGCCAGCAGCCCTCCTGGACGGGAGGACTATGGCTACACCTTC
CDR3: CASSPPGREDYGYTF
V: TRBV9
J: TRBJ1-2
size: -
length: 15
D: -

DNA: TGTGCCAGCAGCAAAGTGGGGCGGGACCTAACCACTGAAGCTTTCTTT
CDR3: CASSKVGRDLTTEAFF
V: TRBV21-1
J: TRBJ1-1
size: -
length: 16
D: -

DNA: TGCGCCAGCAGCTCGTCGGACAGGGGAATAGTATCGGGAGAGCAGTACTTC
CDR3: CASSSSDRGIVSGEQYF
V: TRBV5-1
J: TRBJ2-7
size: -
length: 17
D: TRBD1

DNA: TGCGCCAGCAGCCCCGACAGGGTCTACGAGCAGTACTTC
CDR3: CASSPDRVYEQYF
V: TRBV5-1
J: TRBJ2-7
size: -
length: 13
D: TRBD1

DNA: TGTGCCAGCAGTCCAGCCGCGGGGCAAGAGACCCAGTACTTC
CDR3: CASSPAAGQETQYF
V: TRBV7-7
J: TRBJ2-5
size: -
length: 14
D: -

DNA: TGTGCCAGCAGCTTTCCGGGACTAGGGGCCACGAACACCGGGGAGCTGTTTTTT
CDR3: CASSFPGLGATNTGELFF
V: TRBV7-2
J: TRBJ2-2
size: -
length: 18
D: TRBD2

DNA: TGTGCCAGCAGCTTCTCCCTCTACGAGCAGTACTTC
CDR3: CASSFSLYEQYF
V: TRBV11-2
J: TRBJ2-7
size: -
length: 12
D: -

DNA: TGCGCCAGCAGCCAAGCGAAGCATTACAATGAGCAGTTCTTC
CDR3: CASSQAKHYNEQFF
V: TRBV4-1
J: TRBJ2-1
size: once
length: 14
D: -

DNA: TGTGCCAGCAGTTCCCCAGGGGGAACTGAAGCTTTCTTT
CDR3: CASSSPGGTEAFF
V: TRBV6-5
J: TRBJ1-1
size: -
length: 13
D: TRBD1

DNA: TGTGCCAGCAGCTCCAACGGACAAAGCCTTATCTATGGCTACACCTTC
CDR3: CASSSNGQSLIYGYTF
V: TRBV11-3
J: TRBJ1-2
size: -
length: 16
D: -

DNA: TGTGCCGGGGCGGGACAGCAAAGAACCGGGGAGCTGTTTTTT
CDR3: CAGAGQQRTGELFF
V: TRBV28
J: TRBJ2-2
size: -
length: 14
D: -

DNA: TGTGCCAGCAGTTGGCTAGCGGGCCAAGAGACCCAGTACTTC
CDR3: CASSWLAGQETQYF
V: TRBV2
J: TRBJ2-5
size: -
length: 14
D: TRBD2

DNA: TGTGCCAGCCGGATGGGGGACAGCTACACCTTC
CDR3: CASRMGDSYTF
V: TRBV7-9
J: TRBJ1-2
size: -
length: 11
D: -

DNA: TGTGCCAGCAGCATTACAGGAAACACCATATATTTT
CDR3: CASSITGNTIYF
V: TRBV6-1
J: TRBJ1-3
size: -
length: 12
D: -

DNA: TGTGCCAGCAGTGCAGGCGGGCAGCCGGGAGCTTTCTTT
CDR3: CASSAGGQPGAFF
V: TRBV6-5
J: TRBJ1-1
size: few
length: 13
D: -

DNA: TGTGCCAGCAGTTTGAACATCAGGGGGCCTGGGCCCAGGCAGTTCTTC
CDR3: CASSLNIRGPGPRQFF
V: TRBV7-9
J: TRBJ2-1
size: -
length: 16
D: TRBD1

DNA: TGTGCCAGTAGTATTATGTTGGGGCCTCCCGGCACAGATACGCAGTATTTT
CDR3: CASSIMLGPPGTDTQYF
V: TRBV19
J: TRBJ2-3
size: -
length: 17
D: -

DNA: TGTGCCAGTAGAGCAATCCCGGGACAAGCCTACGAGCAGTACTTC
CDR3: CASRAIPGQAYEQYF
V: TRBV19
J: TRBJ2-7
size: once
length: 15
D: -

DNA: TGTGCCAGCAGTTACTCGATTGGGGGGGGTGGGCAGCCCCAGCATTTT
CDR3: CASSYSIGGGGQPQHF
V: TRBV6-5
J: TRBJ1-5
size: -
length: 16
D: -

DNA: TGCAGTGCTGGAACCCGGGACGAGCAGTACTTC
CDR3: CSAGTRDEQYF
V: TRBV20-1
J: TRBJ2-7
size: once
length: 11
D: -